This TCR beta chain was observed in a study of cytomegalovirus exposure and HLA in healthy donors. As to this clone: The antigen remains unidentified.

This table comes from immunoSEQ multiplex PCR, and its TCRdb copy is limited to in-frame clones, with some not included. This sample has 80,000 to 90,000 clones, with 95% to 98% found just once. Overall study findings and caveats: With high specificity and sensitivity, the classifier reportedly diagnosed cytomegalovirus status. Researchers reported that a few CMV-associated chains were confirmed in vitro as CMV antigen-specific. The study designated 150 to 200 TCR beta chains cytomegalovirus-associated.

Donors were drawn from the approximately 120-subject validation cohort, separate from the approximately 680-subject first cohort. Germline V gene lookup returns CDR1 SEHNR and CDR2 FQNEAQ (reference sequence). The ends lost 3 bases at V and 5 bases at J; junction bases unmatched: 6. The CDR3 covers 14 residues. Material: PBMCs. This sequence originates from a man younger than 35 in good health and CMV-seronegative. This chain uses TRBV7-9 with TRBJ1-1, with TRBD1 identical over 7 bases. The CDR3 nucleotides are TGTGCCAGCAGCTTTTCAGACAGGGAAACTGAAGCTTTCTTT. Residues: CASSFSDRETEAFF.